This is a list of T cell receptor beta chains from one sample in a study of blood T cell repertoires in COVID-19. Repertoires were generated with immunoSEQ multiplex PCR, while TCRdb's copy carries only in-frame clones and drops some. This sample carries about 33,000 clones, 90% to 95% of them seen once, and the ten largest clones take approximately 9.6%. The source material was peripheral blood. The receptors were sampled from a human donor with active COVID-19. The donor label of this sample is uncertain. CDR3s include the opening cysteine and the closing phenylalanine or tryptophan. A D gene is named only where the DNA matches it firmly. Some rows mark clone size as missing; the rest say once, few, many or name a class of expanded clone.

J | size | V | length | D | CDR3 | DNA
TRBJ2-5 | once | TRBV5-4 | 18 | TRBD2 | CASSWRISGTPGRETQYF | TGTGCCAGCAGCTGGAGGATCAGCGGGACCCCAGGCCGAGAGACCCAGTACTTC
TRBJ1-1 | . | TRBV2 | 13 | . | CASRATANTEAFF | TGTGCCAGCAGGGCGACAGCAAACACTGAAGCTTTCTTT
TRBJ2-2 | . | TRBV4-3 | 14 | TRBD1 | CASSQRQGWRELFF | TGCGCCAGCAGCCAACGACAGGGGTGGAGGGAGCTGTTTTTT
TRBJ2-5 | . | TRBV7-3 | 17 | TRBD2 | CASSPSGGRPYQETQYF | TGTGCCAGCAGCCCCAGCGGGGGCCGACCGTACCAAGAGACCCAGTACTTC
TRBJ2-5 | . | TRBV10-3 | 14 | . | CAISSTGVSETQYF | TGTGCCATCAGTTCCACAGGAGTCTCAGAGACCCAGTACTTC
TRBJ2-3 | few | TRBV7-3 | 15 | . | CASSEGASSTDTQYF | TGTGCCAGCAGCGAAGGGGCTTCGTCCACAGATACGCAGTATTTT
TRBJ1-2 | . | TRBV19 | 16 | TRBD1 | CASTLAGGQGWYGYTF | TGTGCCAGTACGCTCGCCGGGGGACAGGGTTGGTATGGCTACACCTTC
TRBJ2-1 | . | TRBV15 | 13 | . | CATSRPGADEQFF | TGTGCCACCAGCAGACCAGGGGCGGATGAGCAGTTCTTC
TRBJ2-2 | once | TRBV6-2/TRBV6-3 | 18 | TRBD2 | CASSKGLAGYTNTGELFF | TGTGCCAGCAGCAAAGGACTAGCGGGCTACACGAACACCGGGGAGCTGTTTTTT
TRBJ2-1 | . | TRBV29-1 | 14 | . | CSVENRLFRNEQFF | TGCAGCGTTGAGAACAGGTTATTCCGAAATGAGCAGTTCTTC
TRBJ2-2 | few | TRBV5-4 | 14 | TRBD1 | CASSTAGGTGELFF | TGTGCCAGCAGCACCGCAGGGGGCACCGGGGAGCTGTTTTTT
TRBJ2-3 | . | TRBV24-1 | 18 | . | CATSDPDVGGGSTDTQYF | TGTGCCACCAGTGATCCCGATGTTGGGGGCGGTAGCACAGATACGCAGTATTTT
TRBJ2-5 | . | TRBV3-1/TRBV3-2 | 12 | . | CASSQDRGGKYF | TGTGCCAGCAGCCAAGATAGGGGGGGGAAGTACTTC
TRBJ2-3 | . | TRBV14 | 16 | TRBD2 | CASSPGLAISTDTQYF | TGTGCCAGCAGCCCGGGACTAGCTATTAGCACAGATACGCAGTATTTT
TRBJ1-1 | . | TRBV20-1 | 12 | TRBD1 | CSARDRAAEAFF | TGCAGTGCTCGTGACAGGGCTGCTGAAGCTTTCTTT
TRBJ2-3 | . | TRBV29-1 | 13 | TRBD1 | CSSDRGEPDTQYF | TGCAGCTCTGACAGGGGTGAGCCAGATACGCAGTATTTT
TRBJ2-3 | . | TRBV7-2 | 18 | TRBD2 | CASSSTGTSGSYPDTQYF | TGTGCCAGCAGCTCCACCGGGACTAGCGGGAGTTACCCCGATACGCAGTATTTT
TRBJ2-7 | . | TRBV29-1 | 14 | TRBD2 | CSVETSGSTYEQYF | TGCAGCGTTGAAACTAGCGGGAGTACCTACGAGCAGTACTTC
TRBJ1-5 | . | TRBV28 | 14 | TRBD1 | CASSMVQGAQPQHF | TGTGCCAGCAGTATGGTACAGGGGGCTCAGCCCCAGCATTTT
TRBJ1-2 | . | TRBV10-3 | 15 | TRBD1 | CAISVLNRGRDGYTF | TGTGCCATCAGTGTCCTAAACAGGGGGCGGGATGGCTACACCTTC
TRBJ1-2 | . | TRBV27 | 16 | . | CASSSLDRVRFYGYTF | TGTGCCAGCAGTTCCCTGGACAGAGTTAGATTCTATGGCTACACCTTC
TRBJ2-5 | . | TRBV11-3 | 16 | . | CASSLGDTPGRETQYF | TGTGCCAGCAGCTTAGGGGACACCCCCGGGAGGGAGACCCAGTACTTC
TRBJ1-1 | . | TRBV4-3 | 16 | TRBD1 | CASSRGRTGVNTEAFF | TGCGCCAGCAGCCGGGGGAGGACAGGGGTGAACACTGAAGCTTTCTTT
TRBJ2-7 | . | TRBV2 | 14 | . | CASSVQGISYEQYF | TGTGCCAGCAGTGTTCAGGGAATTTCCTACGAGCAGTACTTC
TRBJ2-5 | . | TRBV7-7 | 17 | TRBD1 | CASSNRDRGSPGETQYF | TGTGCCAGCAGCAACCGGGACAGGGGCTCACCCGGGGAGACCCAGTACTTC
TRBJ2-1 | . | TRBV20-1 | 14 | TRBD2 | CSASSGRAYNEQFF | TGCAGTGCTAGTAGCGGGAGGGCCTACAATGAGCAGTTCTTC
TRBJ2-1 | . | TRBV19 | 14 | TRBD2 | CASSVAGAYNEQFF | TGTGCCAGTAGTGTAGCGGGAGCCTACAATGAGCAGTTCTTC
TRBJ2-2 | . | TRBV7-9 | 15 | . | CASSSRQESTGELFF | TGTGCCAGCAGCTCCCGACAGGAGAGTACCGGGGAGCTGTTTTTT
TRBJ2-5 | . | TRBV9 | 13 | . | CASSAGSKETQYF | TGTGCCAGCAGCGCAGGATCTAAAGAGACCCAGTACTTC
TRBJ1-3 | . | TRBV7-2 | 15 | . | CASSLGAHTGNTIYF | TGTGCCAGCAGCTTGGGAGCCCATACTGGAAACACCATATATTTT
TRBJ2-4 | . | TRBV19 | 13 | TRBD1 | CASSGTGKNIQYF | TGTGCCAGTAGCGGGACAGGGAAAAACATTCAGTACTTC
TRBJ2-1 | . | TRBV18 | 17 | . | CASSPITAQAGANEQFF | TGTGCCAGCTCACCAATTACAGCCCAAGCTGGGGCCAATGAGCAGTTCTTC
TRBJ2-3 | . | TRBV6-2/TRBV6-3 | 17 | TRBD1 | CASSYRDRGRGTDTQYF | TGTGCCAGCAGTTACAGGGACAGGGGGCGAGGCACAGATACGCAGTATTTT
TRBJ1-2 | . | TRBV4-3 | 14 | . | CASSQDGIGYGYTF | TGCGCCAGCAGCCAAGACGGGATCGGGTATGGCTACACCTTC
TRBJ2-1 | . | TRBV6-6 | 15 | TRBD1 | CASTTIFGTADEQFF | TGTGCCAGCACGACTATATTCGGGACAGCCGATGAGCAGTTCTTC
TRBJ2-2 | . | TRBV6-5 | 13 | . | CASSYGSTGELFF | TGTGCCAGCAGTTACGGCAGCACCGGGGAGCTGTTTTTT
TRBJ2-1 | . | TRBV29-1 | 11 | . | CSVGSPGEQFF | TGCAGCGTTGGAAGCCCCGGTGAGCAGTTCTTC
TRBJ2-6 | . | TRBV11-2 | 16 | . | CASSSRLTAGANVLTF | TGTGCCAGCAGCTCTAGATTGACAGCTGGGGCCAACGTCCTGACTTTC
TRBJ2-1 | . | TRBV13 | 16 | TRBD2 | CASSFLAGEGGRKQFF | TGTGCCAGCAGCTTTCTAGCGGGAGAAGGGGGGAGGAAGCAGTTCTTC
TRBJ2-1 | . | TRBV6-6 | 18 | TRBD2 | CASSLLAGGTLSYNEQFF | TGTGCCAGCAGTCTTCTAGCGGGGGGCACCCTCTCCTACAATGAGCAGTTCTTC
TRBJ2-2 | . | TRBV29-1 | 15 | . | CSVGGRSPNTGELFF | TGCAGCGTTGGGGGGAGGAGTCCGAACACCGGGGAGCTGTTTTTT
TRBJ2-2 | . | TRBV5-6 | 15 | . | CASSLGPSNTGELFF | TGTGCCAGCAGCTTGGGGCCGTCGAACACCGGGGAGCTGTTTTTT
TRBJ2-1 | . | TRBV19 | 17 | . | CASSIRVRAGTQNEQFF | TGTGCCAGTAGTATACGGGTCCGGGCGGGAACTCAAAATGAGCAGTTCTTC
TRBJ1-1 | . | TRBV21-1 | 12 | . | CASSNGDTEAFF | TGTGCCAGCAGCAACGGGGACACTGAAGCTTTCTTT
TRBJ2-5 | . | TRBV5-1 | 15 | . | CASSWGSGNQETQYF | TGCGCCAGCAGCTGGGGATCGGGGAACCAAGAGACCCAGTACTTC
TRBJ2-7 | . | TRBV28 | 14 | . | CASSLTGGSYEQYF | TGTGCCAGCAGTTTAACCGGGGGCTCCTACGAGCAGTACTTC
TRBJ2-7 | . | TRBV6-6 | 13 | TRBD1 | CASTPTGSYEQYF | TGTGCCAGCACCCCGACAGGGAGCTACGAGCAGTACTTC
TRBJ1-5 | . | TRBV7-9 | 17 | . | CASSCKPKRFSNQPQHF | TGTGCCAGCAGTTGTAAACCCAAACGGTTTAGCAATCAGCCCCAGCATTTT